Listed below are T cell receptor beta chains from one sample, sequenced in a study of cytomegalovirus exposure and HLA in healthy donors. The protocol was immunoSEQ multiplex PCR, while the TCRdb copy is restricted to in-frame clones and leaves out a portion. Of over 95,000 clones in the sample, 82% were seen once. Material for sequencing was PBMCs. These receptors all come from a woman younger than 35 in good health and CMV-seronegative. Each CDR3 is given with its conserved first and last residue. The order of the fields is V gene, CDR3 length, CDR3 protein.

v_call: TRBV18; cdr3_length: 12; cdr3_aa: CASSPLGLKLFF
v_call: TRBV6-5; cdr3_length: 14; cdr3_aa: CASSFRRQKDEQYF
v_call: TRBV5-6; cdr3_length: 16; cdr3_aa: CASSLELRTVSYEQYF
v_call: TRBV2; cdr3_length: 12; cdr3_aa: CAGREGPYEQYF
v_call: TRBV4-2; cdr3_length: 16; cdr3_aa: CASSLDGTGGHEKLFF
v_call: TRBV6-1; cdr3_length: 17; cdr3_aa: CASSEGLYRGKGTEAFF
v_call: TRBV2; cdr3_length: 17; cdr3_aa: CASSVGHLTAGNQPQHF
v_call: TRBV29-1; cdr3_length: 13; cdr3_aa: CSVRGMPYNEQFF
v_call: TRBV7-2; cdr3_length: 15; cdr3_aa: CASSMDWGINQPQHF
v_call: TRBV9; cdr3_length: 18; cdr3_aa: CASSVEGGGARSGNTIYF
v_call: TRBV27; cdr3_length: 15; cdr3_aa: CASSLRAGGYYGYTF
v_call: TRBV19; cdr3_length: 12; cdr3_aa: CASITRNGELFF
v_call: TRBV23-1; cdr3_length: 19; cdr3_aa: CASSQFLHLHEAVRDTQYF
v_call: TRBV6-6; cdr3_length: 15; cdr3_aa: CASSLKTGAADTQYF
v_call: TRBV6-5; cdr3_length: 14; cdr3_aa: CASSYTGSNYGYTF
v_call: TRBV11-2; cdr3_length: 13; cdr3_aa: CASSREFGNEQFF
v_call: TRBV11-3; cdr3_length: 14; cdr3_aa: CASSHAGQADEQYF
v_call: TRBV10-3; cdr3_length: 14; cdr3_aa: CAISESDSNYGYTF
v_call: TRBV6-1; cdr3_length: 14; cdr3_aa: CASSPFSSLDTQYF
v_call: TRBV7-9; cdr3_length: 16; cdr3_aa: CASSSRQEPMNTEAFF
v_call: TRBV27; cdr3_length: 15; cdr3_aa: CASSLAGGSNQPQHF
v_call: TRBV7-2; cdr3_length: 16; cdr3_aa: CASRRQGSSYNSPLHF
v_call: TRBV9; cdr3_length: 12; cdr3_aa: CASSWSDGEQFF
v_call: TRBV12-5; cdr3_length: 10; cdr3_aa: CASGRGEQFF
v_call: TRBV30; cdr3_length: 14; cdr3_aa: CAAPHGGRNTEAFF
v_call: TRBV11-3; cdr3_length: 16; cdr3_aa: CASSLGTTGYYNEQFF
v_call: TRBV11-2; cdr3_length: 13; cdr3_aa: CASSWRFGNEQFF
v_call: TRBV10-1; cdr3_length: 14; cdr3_aa: CASSRQERVDTQYF
v_call: TRBV4-1; cdr3_length: 12; cdr3_aa: CASSHPGTGLFF
v_call: TRBV4-2; cdr3_length: 16; cdr3_aa: CASSPAPRGETDTQYF
v_call: TRBV7-9; cdr3_length: 12; cdr3_aa: CASSPFGDTQYF
v_call: TRBV9; cdr3_length: 14; cdr3_aa: CASSEGLAKNIQYF
v_call: TRBV19; cdr3_length: 12; cdr3_aa: CASSVDSRTPHF
v_call: TRBV18; cdr3_length: 14; cdr3_aa: CASSPGGDDYGYTF
v_call: TRBV5-1; cdr3_length: 16; cdr3_aa: CASSLDSLVVNTEAFF
v_call: TRBV9; cdr3_length: 15; cdr3_aa: CASSVAGQLYNEQFF
v_call: TRBV6-1; cdr3_length: 14; cdr3_aa: CASEASGAYNEQFF
v_call: TRBV9; cdr3_length: 13; cdr3_aa: CASSVGGKDEQYF
v_call: TRBV11-2; cdr3_length: 17; cdr3_aa: CASSLVLLRDGSTEAFF
v_call: TRBV6-5; cdr3_length: 11; cdr3_aa: CASRGLTEAFF
v_call: TRBV6-1; cdr3_length: 14; cdr3_aa: CASSEALHSYGYTF
v_call: TRBV7-8; cdr3_length: 14; cdr3_aa: CASSLDRGGNTIYF
v_call: TRBV25-1; cdr3_length: 11; cdr3_aa: CASRGINEQFF
v_call: TRBV28; cdr3_length: 11; cdr3_aa: CASSSTGRAFF
v_call: TRBV4-1; cdr3_length: 18; cdr3_aa: CASSQGPPGQGAWNEQFF
v_call: TRBV27; cdr3_length: 14; cdr3_aa: CASSFGTDNSPLHF
v_call: TRBV7-8; cdr3_length: 15; cdr3_aa: CASSPSRGRNQPQHF
v_call: TRBV7-2; cdr3_length: 15; cdr3_aa: CASSLDAGEYNEQFF
v_call: TRBV14; cdr3_length: 14; cdr3_aa: CASSPPDRRTEAFF
v_call: TRBV11-3; cdr3_length: 17; cdr3_aa: CASSPGGWGQNTGELFF
v_call: TRBV28; cdr3_length: 13; cdr3_aa: CASNGGEDTEAFF
v_call: TRBV10-3; cdr3_length: 13; cdr3_aa: CAISVSLNYGYTF
v_call: TRBV14; cdr3_length: 14; cdr3_aa: CASSQDRGTTEAFF
v_call: TRBV4-1; cdr3_length: 16; cdr3_aa: CASSQRAGLAKNIQYF
v_call: TRBV29-1; cdr3_length: 13; cdr3_aa: CSMGTGSTDTQYF